The rows below give T cell receptor beta chains drawn from one sample of a study of CDR3 diversity in severe acne. MiXCR was run by TCRdb on the PCR reads, yielding one entry per CDR3 protein. The sample lists 100,000 or so distinct CDR3 sequences; roughly half were seen once. Material for sequencing was blood. The origin of the receptors is a male donor with acne. The CDR3 runs from the conserved cysteine through the conserved F or W. D genes are given only for firm matches. A clone size is listed for some rows: how often the clone was seen (once, few, many), or a class if it is expanded.

V gene: TRBV7-7; clone size: NA; J gene: TRBJ2-1; D gene: TRBD1; CDR3 protein: CASSSGQAEVF; CDR3 DNA: TGTGCCAGCAGCTCCGGACAGGCGGAGGTCTTC
V gene: TRBV5-5; clone size: NA; J gene: TRBJ1-3; D gene: TRBD1; CDR3 protein: CASSPGGQGNTIYF; CDR3 DNA: TGTGCCAGCAGCCCCGGGGGACAGGGAAACACCATATATTTT
V gene: TRBV7-6; clone size: few; J gene: TRBJ2-7; D gene: TRBD2; CDR3 protein: CASSFGTSGPYEQYF; CDR3 DNA: TGTGCCAGCAGCTTCGGGACTAGCGGCCCCTACGAGCAGTACTTC
V gene: TRBV3-1; clone size: few; J gene: TRBJ2-1; D gene: TRBD2; CDR3 protein: CASSQSKRGGLGEQFF; CDR3 DNA: TGTGCCAGCAGCCAATCCAAGCGGGGGGGCCTCGGTGAGCAGTTCTTC
V gene: TRBV2; clone size: many; J gene: TRBJ2-6; D gene: NA; CDR3 protein: CASSLDRSGPSSGANVLTF; CDR3 DNA: TGTGCCAGCAGTCTAGATAGATCCGGACCCAGCTCTGGGGCCAACGTCCTGACTTTC
V gene: TRBV9; clone size: NA; J gene: TRBJ2-1; D gene: NA; CDR3 protein: CASRPDGLRYNEQFF; CDR3 DNA: TGTGCCAGCAGACCCGACGGCCTGAGGTACAATGAGCAGTTCTTC
V gene: TRBV7-9; clone size: once; J gene: TRBJ2-1; D gene: NA; CDR3 protein: CASSAQREQFF; CDR3 DNA: TGTGCCAGCAGCGCTCAACGTGAGCAGTTCTTC
V gene: TRBV29-1; clone size: NA; J gene: TRBJ2-1; D gene: NA; CDR3 protein: CSVKDPGTFQFF; CDR3 DNA: TGCAGCGTCAAGGATCCGGGGACCTTCCAGTTCTTC
V gene: TRBV11-3; clone size: many; J gene: TRBJ2-1; D gene: TRBD1; CDR3 protein: CASSLGVRGTGTYNEQFF; CDR3 DNA: TGTGCCAGCAGCTTAGGGGTCCGAGGGACAGGGACCTACAATGAGCAGTTCTTC
V gene: TRBV25-1; clone size: NA; J gene: TRBJ1-5; D gene: NA; CDR3 protein: CASSQDQGLGQPQHF; CDR3 DNA: TGTGCCAGCAGCCAAGATCAGGGGTTAGGTCAGCCCCAGCATTTT
V gene: TRBV9; clone size: NA; J gene: TRBJ2-5; D gene: NA; CDR3 protein: CASSVGTRNLETQYF; CDR3 DNA: TGTGCCAGCAGCGTAGGGACACGAAACCTGGAGACCCAGTACTTC
V gene: TRBV20-1; clone size: NA; J gene: TRBJ2-1; D gene: TRBD2; CDR3 protein: CSARPLFGGRGYEQFF; CDR3 DNA: TGCAGTGCTAGACCCCTTTTTGGCGGGAGGGGGTATGAGCAGTTCTTC
V gene: TRBV2; clone size: few; J gene: TRBJ2-5; D gene: NA; CDR3 protein: CASSLGAGETQYF; CDR3 DNA: TGTGCCAGCAGTTTAGGGGCTGGGGAGACCCAGTACTTC
V gene: TRBV11-1; clone size: many; J gene: TRBJ2-5; D gene: NA; CDR3 protein: CASSPYRTDGTQYF; CDR3 DNA: TGTGCCAGCAGCCCTTACAGGACGGACGGGACCCAGTACTTC
V gene: TRBV9; clone size: NA; J gene: TRBJ1-1; D gene: TRBD1; CDR3 protein: CASSVGGTALNTEAFF; CDR3 DNA: TGTGCCAGCAGCGTAGGGGGGACAGCTTTGAACACTGAAGCTTTCTTT
V gene: TRBV25-1; clone size: few; J gene: TRBJ1-1; D gene: TRBD1; CDR3 protein: CASSFQLTGSTEAFF; CDR3 DNA: TGTGCCAGCAGTTTCCAACTGACAGGGAGCACTGAAGCTTTCTTT
V gene: TRBV29-1; clone size: NA; J gene: TRBJ2-7; D gene: NA; CDR3 protein: CSVGIAVEQYF; CDR3 DNA: TGCAGCGTTGGTATCGCCGTCGAGCAGTACTTC